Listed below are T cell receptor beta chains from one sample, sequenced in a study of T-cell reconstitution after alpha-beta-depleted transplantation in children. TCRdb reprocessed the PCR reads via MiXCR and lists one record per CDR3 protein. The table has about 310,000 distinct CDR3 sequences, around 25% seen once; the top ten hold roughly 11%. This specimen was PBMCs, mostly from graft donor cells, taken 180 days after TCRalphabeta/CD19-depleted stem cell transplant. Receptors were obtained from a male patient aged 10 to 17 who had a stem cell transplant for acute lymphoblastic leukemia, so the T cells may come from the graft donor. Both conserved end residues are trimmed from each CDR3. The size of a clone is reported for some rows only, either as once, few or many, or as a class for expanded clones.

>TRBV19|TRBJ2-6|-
ASSITGWGSDVLT
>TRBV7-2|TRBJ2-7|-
ASSLGLAGVWQY
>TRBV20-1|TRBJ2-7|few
SASREVGFYEQY
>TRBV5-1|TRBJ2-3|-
ASSLVAGSTDTQY
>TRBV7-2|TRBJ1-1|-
ASSHNRDGEAF
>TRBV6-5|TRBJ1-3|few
ASSYSSWTSLRNTIY
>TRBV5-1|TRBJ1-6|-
ASSLAGHSSYNSPLH
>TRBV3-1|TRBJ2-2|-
ASSQDGSSDGELF
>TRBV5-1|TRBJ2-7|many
ASSLGLHYEQY
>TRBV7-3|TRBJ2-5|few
ASSVGYTQQETQY
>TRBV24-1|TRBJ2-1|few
ATSDQQGKQF
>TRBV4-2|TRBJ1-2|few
ASSQGDRVGYGYT
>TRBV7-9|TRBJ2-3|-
ASSPKTGGLSTDTQY